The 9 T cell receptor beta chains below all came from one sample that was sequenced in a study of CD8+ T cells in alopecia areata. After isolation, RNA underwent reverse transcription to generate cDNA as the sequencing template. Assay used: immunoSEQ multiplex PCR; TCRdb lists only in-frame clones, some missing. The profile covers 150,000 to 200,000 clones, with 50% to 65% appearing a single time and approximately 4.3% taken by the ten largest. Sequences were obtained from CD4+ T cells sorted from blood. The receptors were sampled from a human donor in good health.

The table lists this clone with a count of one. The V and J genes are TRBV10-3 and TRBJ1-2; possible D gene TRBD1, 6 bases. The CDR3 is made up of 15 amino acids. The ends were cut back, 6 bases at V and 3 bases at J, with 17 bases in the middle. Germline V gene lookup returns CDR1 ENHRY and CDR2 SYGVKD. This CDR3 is CAISSVRGWDYGYTF. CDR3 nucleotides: TGTGCCATCAGCTCGGTCAGGGGATGGGACTATGGCTACACCTTC.

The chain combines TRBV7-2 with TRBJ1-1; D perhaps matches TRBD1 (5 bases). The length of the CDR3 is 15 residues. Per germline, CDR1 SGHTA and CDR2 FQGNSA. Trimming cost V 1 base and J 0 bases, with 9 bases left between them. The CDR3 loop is CASSLGRGLNTEAFF. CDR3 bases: TGTGCCAGCAGCTTAGGCCGGGGACTGAACACTGAAGCTTTCTTT.

CDR3: CASSPRGSSTGELFF. DNA for the CDR3: TGTGCCAGCAGCCCACGGGGCTCGTCCACCGGGGAGCTGTTTTTT. V and J are TRBV7-2 and TRBJ2-2; D is tentatively TRBD1 or TRBD2 (5 bases each). Trimming cost V 5 bases and J 4 bases, with 14 bases left between them. The CDR3 has 15 residues. CDR1 is SGHTA, CDR2 FQGNSA, per germline.

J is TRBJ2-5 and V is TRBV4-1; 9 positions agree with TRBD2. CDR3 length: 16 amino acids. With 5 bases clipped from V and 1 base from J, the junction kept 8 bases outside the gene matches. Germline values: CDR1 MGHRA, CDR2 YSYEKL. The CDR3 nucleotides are TGCGCCAGCAGCTTGGGTCAACTAGCGGGCCAAGAGACCCAGTACTTC. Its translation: CASSLGQLAGQETQYF.

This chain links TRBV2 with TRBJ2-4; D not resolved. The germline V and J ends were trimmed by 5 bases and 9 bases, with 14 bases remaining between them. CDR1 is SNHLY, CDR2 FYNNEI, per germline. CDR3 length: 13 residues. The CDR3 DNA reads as TGTGCCAGCAGTAGAACATCGGTAGGCATTCAGTACTTC. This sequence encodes CASSRTSVGIQYF.

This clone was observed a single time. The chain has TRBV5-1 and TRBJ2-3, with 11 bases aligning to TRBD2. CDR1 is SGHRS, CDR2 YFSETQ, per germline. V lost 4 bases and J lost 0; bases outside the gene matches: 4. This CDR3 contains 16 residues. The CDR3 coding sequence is TGCGCCAGCAGCCCGGGGACTAGCGGTAGCACAGATACGCAGTATTTT. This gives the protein CASSPGTSGSTDTQYF. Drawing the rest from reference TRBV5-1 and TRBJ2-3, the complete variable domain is KAGVTQTPRYLIKTRGQQVTLSCSPISGHRSVSWYQQTPGQGLQFLFEYFSETQRNKGNFPGRFSGRQFSNSRSEMNVSTLELGDSALYLCASSPGTSGSTDTQYFGPGTRLTVL.

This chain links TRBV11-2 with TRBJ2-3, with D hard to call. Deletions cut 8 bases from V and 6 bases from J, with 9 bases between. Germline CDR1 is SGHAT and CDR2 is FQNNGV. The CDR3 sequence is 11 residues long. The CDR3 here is CASGLEDTQYF. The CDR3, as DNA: TGTGCCAGCGGCCTCGAGGATACGCAGTATTTT.

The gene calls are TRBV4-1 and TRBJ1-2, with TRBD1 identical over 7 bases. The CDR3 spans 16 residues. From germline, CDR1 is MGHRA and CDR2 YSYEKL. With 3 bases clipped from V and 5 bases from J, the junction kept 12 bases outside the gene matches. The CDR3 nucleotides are TGCGCCAGCAGCCAGGAGGATAGGGGGCGGACGTATGGCTACACCTTC. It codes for CASSQEDRGRTYGYTF.

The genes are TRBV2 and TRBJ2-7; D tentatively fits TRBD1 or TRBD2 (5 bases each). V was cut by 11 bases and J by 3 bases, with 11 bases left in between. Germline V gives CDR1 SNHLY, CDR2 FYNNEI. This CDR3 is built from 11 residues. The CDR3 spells CASGTDYEQYF. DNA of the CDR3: TGTGCCTCCGGGACGGACTACGAGCAGTACTTC.